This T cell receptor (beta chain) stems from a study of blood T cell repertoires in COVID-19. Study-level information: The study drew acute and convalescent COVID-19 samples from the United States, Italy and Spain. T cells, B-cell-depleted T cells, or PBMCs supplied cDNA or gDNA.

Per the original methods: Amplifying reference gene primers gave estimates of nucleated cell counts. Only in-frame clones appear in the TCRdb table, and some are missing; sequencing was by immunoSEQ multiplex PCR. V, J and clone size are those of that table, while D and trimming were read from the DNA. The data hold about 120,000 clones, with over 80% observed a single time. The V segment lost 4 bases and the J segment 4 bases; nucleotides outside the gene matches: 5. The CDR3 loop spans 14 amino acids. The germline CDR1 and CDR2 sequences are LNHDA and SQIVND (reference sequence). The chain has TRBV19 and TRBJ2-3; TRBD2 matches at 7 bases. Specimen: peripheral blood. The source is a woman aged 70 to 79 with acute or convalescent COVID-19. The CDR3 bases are TGTGCCAGTAGTACCCGACTAGCATCAGATACGCAGTATTTT. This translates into CASSTRLASDTQYF.